The clone carrying this T cell receptor beta chain was observed once. The table came from immunoSEQ multiplex PCR; TCRdb's copy has only in-frame clones and leaves some out. The sample lists some 100,000 clones; approximately 83% were seen once. These data belong to a study of blood T cell repertoires in COVID-19. Study at large: Sample material is recorded as cDNA or gDNA derived from T cells, B-cell-depleted T cells, or PBMCs.

CDR3 length: 13 amino acids. Germline CDR1 is SNHLY and CDR2 is FYNNEI. V was pared by 8 bases and J by 9 bases, with 10 bases of the junction left unmatched. Individuals drawn from approximately 26 US areas were roughly 18 to 95 years old. The chain links TRBV2 to TRBJ2-4; TRBD2 matches 7 bases. The source of this sequence is a woman aged 50 to 65 who had recovered from COVID-19. Sequencing used PBMCs or T cells enriched from blood (not recorded which). The CDR3 spells CASGSASGGIQYF. CDR3 sequence (DNA): TGTGCCAGCGGATCGGCTAGCGGTGGCATTCAGTACTTC.